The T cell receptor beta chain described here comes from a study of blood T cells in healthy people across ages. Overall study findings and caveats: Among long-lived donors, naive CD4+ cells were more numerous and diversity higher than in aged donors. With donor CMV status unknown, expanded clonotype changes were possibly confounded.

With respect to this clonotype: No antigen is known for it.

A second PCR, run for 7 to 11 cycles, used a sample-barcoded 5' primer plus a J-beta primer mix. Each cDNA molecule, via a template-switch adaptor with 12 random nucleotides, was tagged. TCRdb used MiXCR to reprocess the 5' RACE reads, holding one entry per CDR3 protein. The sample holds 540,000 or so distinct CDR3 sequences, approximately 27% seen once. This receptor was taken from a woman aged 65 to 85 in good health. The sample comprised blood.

In nucleotides, the CDR3 is TGTGCCAGCAGCTTAACGGGGACTAGCGGGGTAGGGGTCACAGATACGCAGTATTTT. This codes for CASSLTGTSGVGVTDTQYF. The chain uses TRBV7-3 and TRBJ2-3, with 13 nucleotides matching TRBD2. The CDR3 extends over 19 amino acids. Germline V gene sequence: CDR1 SGHTA, CDR2 FQGTGA. Trimming at V came to 0 bases and at J to 2 bases, leaving 8 bases not matched to a gene.